Following are 22 T cell receptor beta chains from one sample sequenced in a study of tumor-infiltrating lymphocytes in primary liver carcinoma (dated by TCRdb to between 2016 and 2019). The sample was run on an Illumina HiSeq 2500. Starting from approximately 500 ng total RNA, TCRbeta-specific cDNA was produced by reverse transcription with a constant-region primer and ProtoScript II reverse transcriptase. The TCRbeta libraries were prepared through three rounds of nested multiplex PCR following a slightly modified ARM-PCR procedure. Each of the first two PCR rounds ran for nine to eleven cycles and used multiplex TRBV1-TRBV30 forward primers together with a Cbeta reverse primer. TCRdb's own reprocessing of the public reads used fastp at Q25 and MiXCR and kept productive beta chains. Rows with a matching CDR3 protein are joined into one entry that keeps the most common DNA and genes. The sample includes about 320,000 distinct CDR3 sequences, with nearly 60% observed a single time. About 18% of the sample is taken by the ten largest.

Blood RNA was extracted from unsorted whole blood with TRIzol reagent; germline DNA came from the DNeasy Blood & Tissue kit. The specimen sequenced was peripheral blood. These receptors all come from a woman aged 25 to 39 with primary liver carcinoma and hepatitis B virus infection.

In its sample, this clonotype was seen a few times. J is TRBJ2-7 and V is TRBV7-9; D assignment may be TRBD1 or TRBD2 (5 bases each). There are 14 residues in the CDR3. Trimming cost V 4 bases and J 0 bases, with 10 bases left between them. Germline CDR1 reads SEHNR; CDR2 reads FQNEAQ (reference sequence). The chain's CDR3 is CASSSGRYSYEQYF. The CDR3 region has the DNA TGTGCCAGCAGCTCGGGACGGTACTCCTACGAGCAGTACTTC.

The rearrangement links TRBV29-1 to TRBJ2-7, with D possibly TRBD1 on 6 matching bases. The CDR3 contains 16 residues. Trimming left V 6 bases short and J 3 bases short, with 24 bases between. CDR1 is SQVTM and CDR2 is ANQGSEA in the germline V gene. The DNA of the CDR3 is TGCAGCGTCTCTAACAGGGCTCGGGCTCGAGGCTACGAGCAGTACTTC. Translation: CSVSNRARARGYEQYF.

Concerning this clonotype itself: A much larger clone lies one base from this, so it may be a read error. The chain has TRBV29-1 and TRBJ2-1; TRBD2 aligns across 14 bases. The V gene's germline CDR1 is SQVTM and CDR2 ANQGSEA. CDR3 size: 13 residues. The CDR3 here is CSVETSGRGEHFF. Written as DNA, the CDR3 is TGCAGCGTTGAGACTAGCGGGAGGGGTGAGCACTTCTTC.

The rearrangement joins TRBV6-1 to TRBJ2-7; D may be TRBD1 (6 bases). V was pared by 4 bases and J by 9 bases, with 16 bases between. The germline gives CDR1 MNHNS, CDR2 SASEGT. CDR3 size: 13 residues. The DNA of the CDR3 is TGTGCCAGCAGTGCCTGGACAGATCCTATGCAGTACTTC. Translated, it gives CASSAWTDPMQYF.

The rearrangement joins TRBV13 to TRBJ2-3, with D unclear. This CDR3 has 13 residues. V was pared by 5 bases and J by 0 bases, with 6 bases between. Germline loops: CDR1 PRHDT, CDR2 FYEKMQ (reference sequence). CDR3 sequence reads: CASSTASTDTQYF. The DNA for the CDR3 is TGTGCCAGCAGCACCGCTAGCACAGATACGCAGTATTTT.

This clonotype was picked up many times. The CDR3 protein is CASSLAGGAKNIQYF. CDR3 in DNA: TGTGCCAGCAGTTTAGCGGGGGGGGCCAAAAACATTCAGTACTTC. This rearrangement joins TRBV12-3 or TRBV12-4 to TRBJ2-4; 7 positions agree with TRBD2. CDR3 length: 15 residues. Trimming cost V 0 bases and J 1 base; bases outside gene matches: 0.

Remarks on this clonotype: This may stem from a read error, because a much larger clone lies one nucleotide away. The rearrangement uses TRBV6-2 or TRBV6-3 and TRBJ2-7; 8 nucleotides line up with TRBD1. The ends lost 7 bases at V and 8 bases at J; junction bases unmatched: 13. Germline V CDR1 and CDR2: MNHEY, SVGEGT. CDR3 length: 14 amino acids. CDR3 nucleotide sequence: TGTGCCAGCACTCCGCCGGGACAGGCCCCCCAGCAGTACTTC. It specifies CASTPPGQAPQQYF.

V is TRBV4-1 and J is TRBJ2-5; 7 nucleotides match TRBD2. V was clipped by 1 base and J by 6 bases; unmatched bases: 5. The germline CDR1 and CDR2 sequences are MGHRA and YSYEKL. There are 14 residues in the CDR3. CDR3 region: CASSQAGGSQTQYF. The CDR3 region has the DNA TGCGCCAGCAGCCAAGCGGGCGGGAGTCAGACCCAGTACTTC.

The V call is TRBV7-9, the J call TRBJ2-1; TRBD1 or TRBD2 may be the D gene (5 bases each). CDR3 length equals 14 residues. Germline loops: CDR1 SEHNR, CDR2 FQNEAQ (reference sequence). V lost 8 bases, J lost 3 bases, and 14 bases lay in between. CDR3 sequence: CASDVGPGYNEQFF. The CDR3 DNA sequence: TGTGCCAGCGACGTGGGACCCGGCTACAATGAGCAGTTCTTC.

J is TRBJ2-1 and V is TRBV7-8, with 7 bases matching TRBD2. CDR3 length: 15 amino acids. Germline loops: CDR1 SGHVS, CDR2 FQNEAQ. V lost 1 base and J lost 7; bases outside the gene matches: 7. The CDR3 loop is CASSLGGTTWNEQFF. CDR3 nucleotide sequence: TGTGCCAGCAGCTTAGGTGGGACTACGTGGAATGAGCAGTTCTTC.

The rearrangement links TRBV12-3 or TRBV12-4 to TRBJ2-7; 7 nucleotides line up with TRBD2. The junction had 4 bases not matched to a gene; V was cut back by 7 bases and J by 1 base. The CDR3 loop spans 13 amino acids. The CDR3 is CASTWDYSYEQYF. DNA of the CDR3: TGTGCCAGCACTTGGGACTATTCCTACGAGCAGTACTTC.

V and J are TRBV7-9 and TRBJ2-5; TRBD2 matches at 11 bases. CDR1 SEHNR and CDR2 FQNEAQ come from the germline V gene (reference sequence). V lost 4 bases, J lost 5 bases, and 9 bases stayed unmatched. This CDR3 is 16 amino acids long. CDR3 protein: CASSSLLAGEYETQYF. DNA for the CDR3: TGTGCCAGCAGCTCCCTACTAGCGGGAGAGTACGAGACCCAGTACTTC. Full variable domain (missing parts from reference TRBV7-9 and TRBJ2-5): DTGVSQNPRHKITKRGQNVTFRCDPISEHNRLYWYRQTLGQGPEFLTYFQNEAQLEKSRLLSDRFSAERPKGSFSTLEIQRTEQGDSAMYLCASSSLLAGEYETQYFGPGTRLLVL.

This clonotype was seen repeatedly, ten times or more. V and J are TRBV30 and TRBJ1-3; D is perhaps TRBD1 (6 bases). There are 13 residues in the CDR3. Trimming took off 6 bases at V and 2 bases at J, with 11 bases between the two ends. The germline V gene has CDR1 GTSNPN and CDR2 SVGIG (reference sequence). This CDR3 reads CACRRGAGNTIYF. In DNA form, the CDR3 reads TGTGCCTGTCGCAGGGGAGCTGGAAACACCATATATTTT.

This clonotype was picked up a small number of times. V and J are TRBV10-3 and TRBJ2-7, with TRBD1 matching over 10 bases. Germline V gives CDR1 ENHRY, CDR2 SYGVKD. Losses at the gene ends were 8 bases for V and 6 bases for J; bases not matched to a gene: 13. This CDR3 is built from 15 residues. The CDR3 reads CAIGPPGTGAGEQYF. In nucleotides, the CDR3 is TGTGCCATCGGCCCCCCCGGGACAGGGGCCGGCGAGCAGTACTTC.

As concerns this clonotype: This likely comes from a read error, as the CDR3 has no conserved phenylalanine or tryptophan at its end. The chain combines TRBV6-1 with TRBJ1-1; 7 bases map to TRBD1. The CDR3 runs to 11 residues. Germline lookup yields CDR1 MNHNS and CDR2 SASEGT. DNA for the CDR3: TGTGCAAGCAGTGAAGGACAGGCGGCTTTCCTT. Its protein is CASSEGQAAFL.

This clonotype showed up just a few times. The genes are TRBV28 and TRBJ1-3; D is unresolved. CDR1 and CDR2 from the germline V gene are MDHEN and SYDVKM. V dropped 5 bases and J dropped 3 bases, with 11 bases sitting between them. The CDR3 consists of 14 residues. The CDR3 loop is CASSPWEIGNTIYF. CDR3 DNA sequence: TGTGCCAGCAGTCCTTGGGAGATTGGAAACACCATATATTTT.

This chain's CDR3 is CASRLGPRDNTGELFF. The CDR3 DNA follows: TGTGCCAGCAGGCTGGGCCCCAGAGATAACACCGGGGAGCTGTTTTTT. This chain connects TRBV7-9 to TRBJ2-2; D is unclear. Germline assignment: CDR1 SEHNR and CDR2 FQNEAQ (reference sequence). This CDR3 is 16 amino acids long. V was cut by 6 bases and J by 2 bases, with 16 bases left in between.

Of note for this clonotype: At one boundary the junction diverges from the germline segment, which might be a read error. The rearrangement uses TRBV12-3 or TRBV12-4 and TRBJ2-7, with D uncertain. CDR3 length: 14 residues. DNA for the CDR3: TGTGCCGGCAGTCCTGGGAACATTAACTACGAGCAGTACTTC. Its translation is CAGSPGNINYEQYF.

This clonotype has only one observation. A much larger clone differs from this one at a single base, so this may be a read error. The chain is built from TRBV6-5 and TRBJ1-6; TRBD1 matches at 8 bases. V lost 6 bases to trimming and J lost 9 bases; unmatched junction nucleotides: 4. From germline, CDR1 is MNHEY and CDR2 SVGAGI. This CDR3 has 13 residues. The CDR3 DNA follows: TGTGCCAGCAGCCTGGACAGGGCTTCACCCCTCCACTTT. This codes for CASSLDRASPLHF.

This clonotype was counted between two and nine times. The chain has TRBV4-3 and TRBJ2-1; the D is unclear. From germline, CDR1 is LGHNA and CDR2 YSLEER. Trimming shortened V by 1 base and J by 7 bases, and 17 bases separated the two germline ends. CDR3 length: 16 amino acids. CDR3 DNA: TGCGCCAGCAGCCAAGGAGGTATCGCGCTAGGGAATGAGCAGTTCTTC. Translation: CASSQGGIALGNEQFF.

Notes on this clonotype: This is likely a read error, given that the CDR3 carries no conserved phenylalanine or tryptophan at its end. The DNA is left out, because the CDR3 cannot be placed on it with certainty; the CDR3 is given as TCRdb lists it. The chain links TRBV11-2 to TRBJ2-7; TRBD2, the table's D call, was not compared with the DNA. Germline V gives CDR1 SGHAT, CDR2 FQNNGV. The CDR3 numbers 15 amino acids, ends counted. The CDR3 region is CASSSRLAGTYEQSY.

In its sample, this clonotype was seen a few times. The rearrangement uses TRBV12-3 or TRBV12-4 and TRBJ2-5; 8 positions agree with TRBD1. J was trimmed by 2 bases and V by 5 bases; bases with no gene match: 7. The CDR3 has 15 residues. The CDR3 nucleotides read TGTGCCAGCAGTCCGCTGACAGGGGTTCAAGAGACCCAGTACTTC. This gives the protein CASSPLTGVQETQYF.